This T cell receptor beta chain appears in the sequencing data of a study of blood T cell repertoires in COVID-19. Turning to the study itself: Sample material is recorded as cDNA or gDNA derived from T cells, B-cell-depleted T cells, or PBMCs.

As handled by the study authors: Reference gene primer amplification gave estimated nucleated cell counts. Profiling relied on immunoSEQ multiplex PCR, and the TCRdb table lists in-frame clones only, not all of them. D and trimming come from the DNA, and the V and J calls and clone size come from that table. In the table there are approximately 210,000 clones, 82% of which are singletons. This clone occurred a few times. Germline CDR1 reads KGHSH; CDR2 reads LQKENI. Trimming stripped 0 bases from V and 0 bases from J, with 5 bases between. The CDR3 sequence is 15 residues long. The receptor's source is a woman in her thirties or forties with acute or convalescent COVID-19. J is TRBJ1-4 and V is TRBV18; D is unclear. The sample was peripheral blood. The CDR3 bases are TGTGCCAGCTCACCACCTGCAGCAACTAATGAAAAACTGTTTTTT. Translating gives CASSPPAATNEKLFF.